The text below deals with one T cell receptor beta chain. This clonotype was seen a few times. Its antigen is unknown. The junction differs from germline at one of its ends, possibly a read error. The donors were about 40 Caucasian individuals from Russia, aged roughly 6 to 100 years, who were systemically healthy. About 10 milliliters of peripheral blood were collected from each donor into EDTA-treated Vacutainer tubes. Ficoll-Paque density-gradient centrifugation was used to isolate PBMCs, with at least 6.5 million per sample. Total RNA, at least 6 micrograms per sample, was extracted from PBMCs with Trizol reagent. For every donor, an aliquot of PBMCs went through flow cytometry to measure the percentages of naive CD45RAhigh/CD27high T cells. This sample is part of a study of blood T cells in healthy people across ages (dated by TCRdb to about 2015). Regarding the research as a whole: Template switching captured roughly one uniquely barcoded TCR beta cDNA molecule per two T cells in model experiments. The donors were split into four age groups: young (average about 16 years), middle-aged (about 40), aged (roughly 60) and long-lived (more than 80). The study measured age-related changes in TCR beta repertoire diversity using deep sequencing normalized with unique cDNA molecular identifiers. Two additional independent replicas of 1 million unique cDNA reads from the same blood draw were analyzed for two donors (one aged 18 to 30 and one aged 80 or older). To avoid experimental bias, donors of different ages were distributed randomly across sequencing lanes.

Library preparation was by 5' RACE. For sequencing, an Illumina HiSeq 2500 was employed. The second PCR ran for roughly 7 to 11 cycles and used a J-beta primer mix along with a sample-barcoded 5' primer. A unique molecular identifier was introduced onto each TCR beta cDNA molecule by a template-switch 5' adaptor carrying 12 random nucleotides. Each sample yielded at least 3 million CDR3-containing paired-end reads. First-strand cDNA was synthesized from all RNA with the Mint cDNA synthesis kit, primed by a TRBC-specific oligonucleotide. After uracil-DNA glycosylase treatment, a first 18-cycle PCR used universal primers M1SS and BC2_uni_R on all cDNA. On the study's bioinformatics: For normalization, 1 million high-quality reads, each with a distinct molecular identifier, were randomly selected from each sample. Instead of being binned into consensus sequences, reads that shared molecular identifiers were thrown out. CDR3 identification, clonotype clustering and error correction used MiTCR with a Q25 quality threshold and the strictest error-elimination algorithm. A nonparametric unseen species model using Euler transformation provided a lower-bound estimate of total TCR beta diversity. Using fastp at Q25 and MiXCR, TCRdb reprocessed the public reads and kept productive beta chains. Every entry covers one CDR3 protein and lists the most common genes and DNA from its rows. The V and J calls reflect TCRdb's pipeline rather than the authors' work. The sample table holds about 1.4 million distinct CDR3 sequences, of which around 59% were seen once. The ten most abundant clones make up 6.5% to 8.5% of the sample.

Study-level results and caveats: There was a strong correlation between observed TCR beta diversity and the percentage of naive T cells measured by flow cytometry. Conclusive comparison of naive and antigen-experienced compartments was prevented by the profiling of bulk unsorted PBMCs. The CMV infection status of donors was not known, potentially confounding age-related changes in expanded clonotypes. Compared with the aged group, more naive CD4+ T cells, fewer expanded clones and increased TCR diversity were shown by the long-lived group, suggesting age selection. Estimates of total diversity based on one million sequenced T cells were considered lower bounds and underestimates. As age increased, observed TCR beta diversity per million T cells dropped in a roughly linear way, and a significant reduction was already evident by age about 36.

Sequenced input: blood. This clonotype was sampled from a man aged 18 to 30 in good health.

The sequence in DNA is TGTGCCAGCAGTGTAGTGGCGGACAGCGACTCCTACGAGCAGTACTTC. Translated, this is CASSVVADSDSYEQYF. The chain uses TRBV9 and TRBJ2-4, with a tentative D gene TRBD1 over 6 matching bases. The end of the DNA fits TRBJ2-7 better, so the J call may be wrong. The CDR3 sequence holds 16 residues, the cysteine and phenylalanine included. CDR3 DNA is the only sequence kept; it has 48 bases, read in frame from the first base. From the germline V gene, CDR1 is SGDLS and CDR2 is YYNGEE.